This TCR beta chain was retrieved from a study of identifying expanded T cells in peripheral blood. Broader study findings: Over two and four weeks, about 16 and 20 clones changed, versus approximately 1.2 between replicates. Approximately 2-week clone count variance significantly increased as total template count grew.

On this clone: Its cognate antigen is unknown.

Germline CDR1 reads LGHNA; CDR2 reads YSLEER. The CDR3 is 13 amino acids. With 0 bases removed from V and 8 bases from J, the gap between germline ends came to 10 bases. Healthy donors had no documented immune events, such as infections, while sampled. Data came from immunoSEQ multiplex PCR; TCRdb stores just in-frame clones and leaves some out. The data show roughly 92,000 clones, about 88% seen once. The specimen was blood. The clonotype comes from a person aged 18 to 69 in good health. The chain is built from TRBV4-3 and TRBJ1-2; the D is unclear. Written as DNA, the CDR3 is TGCGCCAGCAGCCAAGATGGATCTCGCGGCTACACCTTC. This gives the protein CASSQDGSRGYTF.